This record concerns one TCR beta chain sequence. Its target is unknown. TCR sequencing used cDNA made by reverse transcription of extracted RNA. Some clones are missing from TCRdb's copy, which holds only in-frame ones; the method was immunoSEQ multiplex PCR. The table has about 140,000 clones, around four fifths seen once. The sample belongs to a study of CD8+ T cells in alopecia areata. Study-wide results and limits: While patients received tofacitinib, many expanded lesional clones remained present in scalp and blood.

Treatment here: oral pan-JAK inhibitor, 5-10 mg twice daily. From germline, CDR1 is SGHVS and CDR2 FQNEAQ. The trim removed 3 bases at V and 7 bases at J, leaving 6 bases unmatched. This CDR3 has 14 amino acids. The clonotype originates from a human donor with alopecia areata. The material was CD8+ T cells sorted from blood, obtained at week 4, from a patient treated with tofacitinib. This chain joins TRBV7-8 and TRBJ2-7, with 10 positions matching TRBD1. The CDR3 is CASSLTGGAGEQYF. The CDR3 DNA reads as TGTGCCAGCAGCTTGACAGGGGGCGCGGGGGAGCAGTACTTC.